This TCR beta chain is drawn from a study of blood T cell repertoires in COVID-19. Assay used: immunoSEQ multiplex PCR; TCRdb lists only in-frame clones, some missing. The sample consists of roughly 70,000 clones, 87% of them appearing once. V was clipped by 0 bases and J by 6 bases, with 9 bases between them. The CDR3 runs to 14 residues. CDR1 and CDR2 from the germline V gene are KGHSH and LQKENI. The sequenced sample was peripheral blood. The source of this sequence is an elderly woman with acute or convalescent COVID-19. V is TRBV18 and J is TRBJ2-4; tentatively, D is TRBD1 (5 bases). The CDR3 DNA is TGTGCCAGCTCACCACCGGGGCCTCTAAACATTCAGTACTTC. It codes for CASSPPGPLNIQYF.